This T cell receptor beta chain was sequenced during a study of blood T cells in healthy people across ages. Whole-study results and caveats: CMV infection status of these donors was not known. Relative to aged donors, long-lived donors carried more naive CD4+ cells and displayed higher diversity. In older individuals, TCR beta diversity per million T cells was lower, falling roughly linearly with age.

About this clonotype itself: Antigen unknown.

CDR1 is SGHKS, CDR2 YYEKEE, per germline (reference sequence). V gave up 0 bases and J gave up 4 bases, with 11 bases separating them. This CDR3 region has 15 residues. Using a J-beta primer mix together with a sample-barcoded 5' primer, a second PCR was run for 7 to 11 cycles. From the 5' RACE reads, TCRdb called clonotypes with MiXCR, one entry per CDR3 protein. The sample has hundreds of thousands of distinct CDR3 sequences; around a quarter are singletons. These data are also associated with another study on T cells of mothers and their children. That source notes: The study found thymic selection shapes TCR recombination output similarly in related and unrelated pairs.

Sequenced sample: blood. The chain links TRBV5-5 to TRBJ1-5; D possibly corresponds to TRBD1 (6 bases). This receptor was identified in a boy aged 5-17 years in good health. CDR3 region: CASSLGLQGNQPQHF. DNA of the CDR3: TGTGCCAGCAGCTTGGGCCTACAGGGTAATCAGCCCCAGCATTTT.